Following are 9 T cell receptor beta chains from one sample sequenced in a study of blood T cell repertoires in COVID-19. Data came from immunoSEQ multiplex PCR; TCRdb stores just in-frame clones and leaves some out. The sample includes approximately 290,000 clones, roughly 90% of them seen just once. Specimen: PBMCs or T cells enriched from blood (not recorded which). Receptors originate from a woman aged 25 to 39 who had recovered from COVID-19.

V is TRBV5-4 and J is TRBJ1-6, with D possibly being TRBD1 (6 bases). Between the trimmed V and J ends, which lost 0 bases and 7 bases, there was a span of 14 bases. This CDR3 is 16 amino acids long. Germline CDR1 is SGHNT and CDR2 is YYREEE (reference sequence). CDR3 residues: CASSLANGGGNSPLHF. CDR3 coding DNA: TGTGCCAGCAGCTTGGCCAATGGGGGCGGGAATTCACCCCTCCACTTT. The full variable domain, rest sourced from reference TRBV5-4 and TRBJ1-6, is ETGVTQSPTHLIKTRGQQVTLRCSSQSGHNTVSWYQQALGQGPQFIFQYYREEENGRGNFPPRFSGLQFPNYSSELNVNALELDDSALYLCASSLANGGGNSPLHFGNGTRLTVT.

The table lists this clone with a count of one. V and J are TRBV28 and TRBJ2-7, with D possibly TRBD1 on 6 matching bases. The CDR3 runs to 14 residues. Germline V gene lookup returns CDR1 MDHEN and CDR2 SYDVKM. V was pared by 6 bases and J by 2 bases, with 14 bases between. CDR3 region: CASSPTGFTYEQYF. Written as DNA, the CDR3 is TGTGCCAGCAGCCCGACAGGATTTACCTACGAGCAGTACTTC. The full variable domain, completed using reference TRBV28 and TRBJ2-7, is DVKVTQSSRYLVKRTGEKVFLECVQDMDHENMFWYRQDPGLGLRLIYFSYDVKMKEKGDIPEGYSVSREKKERFSLILESASTNQTSMYLCASSPTGFTYEQYFGPGTRLTVT.

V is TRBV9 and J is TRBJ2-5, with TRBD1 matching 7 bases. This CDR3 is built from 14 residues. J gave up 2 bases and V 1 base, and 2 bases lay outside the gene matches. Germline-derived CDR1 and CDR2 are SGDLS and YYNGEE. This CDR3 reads CASSVNRGQETQYF. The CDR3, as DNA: TGTGCCAGCAGCGTAAACAGGGGTCAAGAGACCCAGTACTTC.

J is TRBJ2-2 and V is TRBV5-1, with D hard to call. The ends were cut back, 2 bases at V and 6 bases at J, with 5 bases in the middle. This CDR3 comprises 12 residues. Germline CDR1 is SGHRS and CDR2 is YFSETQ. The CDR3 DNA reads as TGCGCCAGCAGCTTTTATCCCGGGGAGCTGTTTTTT. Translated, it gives CASSFYPGELFF.

The CDR3 spells CASSATGGETQYF. The CDR3 DNA reads TGTGCCAGCAGCGCGACAGGGGGGGAGACCCAGTACTTC. The rearrangement joins TRBV2 to TRBJ2-5, with 9 bases aligning to TRBD1. The CDR3 extends over 13 amino acids. Germline V gene lookup returns CDR1 SNHLY and CDR2 FYNNEI. V lost 6 bases and J lost 5; bases outside the gene matches: 4.

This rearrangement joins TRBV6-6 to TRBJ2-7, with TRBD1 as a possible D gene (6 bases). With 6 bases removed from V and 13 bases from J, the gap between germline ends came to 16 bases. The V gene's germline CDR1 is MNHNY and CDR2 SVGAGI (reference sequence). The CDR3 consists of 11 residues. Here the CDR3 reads CASSPRGGYYF. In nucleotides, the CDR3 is TGTGCCAGCAGCCCCAGAGGGGGATATTACTTC.

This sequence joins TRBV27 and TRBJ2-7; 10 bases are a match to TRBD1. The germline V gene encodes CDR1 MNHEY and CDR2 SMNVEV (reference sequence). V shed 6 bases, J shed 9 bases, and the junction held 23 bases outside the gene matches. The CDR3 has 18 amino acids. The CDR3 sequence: CASSPRTRRTGGPLRQYF. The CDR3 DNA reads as TGTGCCAGCAGCCCAAGAACCCGGAGGACAGGGGGACCACTTAGGCAGTACTTC.

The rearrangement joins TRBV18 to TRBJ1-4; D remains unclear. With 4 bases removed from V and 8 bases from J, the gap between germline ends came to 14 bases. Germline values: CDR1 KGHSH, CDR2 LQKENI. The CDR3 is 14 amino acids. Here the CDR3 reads CASSRVSLGEKLFF. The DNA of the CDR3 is TGTGCCAGCTCACGAGTCAGTTTGGGCGAAAAACTGTTTTTT.

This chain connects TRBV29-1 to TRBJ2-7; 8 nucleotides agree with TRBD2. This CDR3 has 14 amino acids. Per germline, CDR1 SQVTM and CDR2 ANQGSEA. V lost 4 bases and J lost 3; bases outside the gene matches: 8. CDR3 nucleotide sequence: TGCAGCGTTGGCCCTCGGGGGGGGATCTACGAGCAGTACTTC. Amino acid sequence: CSVGPRGGIYEQYF.